A single sample is the source of the 23 T cell receptor beta chains below, sequenced in a study of human T cells and chemical hapten exposure. Time point indicated: pre-sensitization, week 0. The treatment: therapeutic diphenylcyclopropenone sensitization with weekly scalp DPC. TCRdb called the RACE reads again in MiXCR, with one record for every CDR3 protein. Here the sample spans under 65,000 distinct CDR3 sequences, 9.4% being singletons. The sequencing used whole blood, collected in connection with sensitization to the hapten diphenylcyclopropenone (DPC). The source is a woman aged 40 to 50 with alopecia areata. Some clones in this sample may be carry-over from other donors' samples.

This clonotype was found many times. The chain has TRBV12-3 or TRBV12-4 and TRBJ1-6, with D maybe TRBD1 (5 bases). This CDR3 contains 12 residues. Trimming pared 4 bases from V and 9 bases from J, leaving 7 bases between. The CDR3, as DNA: TGTGCCAGCAGTTCAGGGATTTCACCCCTCCACTTT. Its protein product is CASSSGISPLHF.

The rearrangement joins TRBV2 to TRBJ2-1; 8 bases are a match to TRBD2. Trimming cost V 2 bases and J 5 bases; bases outside gene matches: 5. Per germline, CDR1 SNHLY and CDR2 FYNNEI. CDR3 length equals 15 residues. CDR3 in DNA: TGTGCCAGCAGTGAAAGAGCGGGGGACCACAATGAGCAGTTCTTC. As protein: CASSERAGDHNEQFF.

Only a few counts were recorded for this clonotype. This sequence joins TRBV15 and TRBJ2-4, with 7 nucleotides matching TRBD1. This CDR3 comprises 16 residues. CDR1 is LNHNV, CDR2 YYDKDF, per germline (reference sequence). V trimming: 3 bases; J trimming: 2 bases; junction bases outside the gene matches: 7. The CDR3 nucleotides are TGTGCCACCAGCAGGGATAACAGGGGTCCCAAAAACATTCAGTACTTC. The encoded protein is CATSRDNRGPKNIQYF. The whole variable domain, remainder taken from reference TRBV15 and TRBJ2-4, is DAMVIQNPRYQVTQFGKPVTLSCSQTLNHNVMYWYQQKSSQAPKLLFHYYDKDFNNEADTPDNFQSRRPNTSFCFLDIRSPGLGDTAMYLCATSRDNRGPKNIQYFGAGTRLSVL.

At least ten counts were recorded for this clonotype. The J gene is TRBJ2-7, the V gene TRBV5-1; tentatively, D is TRBD1 (5 bases). The CDR3 spans 13 residues. The V gene's germline CDR1 is SGHRS and CDR2 YFSETQ. The V gene lost 4 bases and the J gene lost 2 bases, with 10 bases spanning the gap. The CDR3 DNA sequence: TGCGCCAGCAGCCACAGGTTCACCTACGAGCAGTACTTC. This gives the protein CASSHRFTYEQYF.

This clonotype was counted at least ten times. This chain joins TRBV9 and TRBJ2-1, with 9 bases lining up with TRBD2. Germline-derived CDR1 and CDR2 are SGDLS and YYNGEE. The CDR3 contains 14 residues. V was clipped by 3 bases and J by 8 bases; unmatched bases: 6. DNA for the CDR3: TGTGCCAGCAGCGCGAGCGGGGGGTACGATGAGCAGTTCTTC. Protein: CASSASGGYDEQFF.

This clonotype has ten or more counts. The chain couples TRBV9 to TRBJ2-5; D uncertain. Germline V CDR1 and CDR2: SGDLS, YYNGEE. The CDR3 spans 14 residues. The V end was cut by 4 bases, the J end by 5 bases, with 15 bases between. The CDR3 loop reads CASSPTLVSETQYF. The CDR3 DNA reads as TGTGCCAGCAGCCCCACACTGGTCTCGGAGACCCAGTACTTC.

The chain carries TRBV5-1 and TRBJ2-6, with D unresolved. V was trimmed by 0 bases and J by 0 bases, leaving 13 bases between them. Germline V gives CDR1 SGHRS, CDR2 YFSETQ. This CDR3 spans 18 amino acids. CDR3 sequence: CASSLELGSTSGANVLTF. The CDR3 nucleotides are TGCGCCAGCAGCTTGGAGTTAGGCAGCACCTCTGGGGCCAACGTCCTGACTTTC. Full variable domain (remainder filled in from reference TRBV5-1 and TRBJ2-6): KAGVTQTPRYLIKTRGQQVTLSCSPISGHRSVSWYQQTPGQGLQFLFEYFSETQRNKGNFPGRFSGRQFSNSRSEMNVSTLELGDSALYLCASSLELGSTSGANVLTFGAGSRLTVL.

Many counts were recorded for this clonotype. The rearrangement links TRBV29-1 to TRBJ1-1; D not resolved. Per the germline V gene, CDR1 is SQVTM and CDR2 is ANQGSEA. The CDR3 is 13 residues long. The V gene lost 4 bases and the J gene lost 3 bases, with 12 bases spanning the gap. The CDR3 region has the DNA TGCAGCGTTGGGGCCGGGGTCGACACTGAAGCTTTCTTT. Translating it yields CSVGAGVDTEAFF.

This clonotype was counted at least ten times. The chain uses TRBV7-9 and TRBJ2-1; the match to TRBD1 covers 9 bases. CDR1 is SEHNR, CDR2 FQNEAQ, per germline (reference sequence). The length of the CDR3 is 15 residues. Trimming cost V 5 bases and J 8 bases; bases outside gene matches: 10. The CDR3 DNA sequence: TGTGCCAGCAGCACGCAGAAACAGGGGGCACATGAGCAGTTCTTC. It specifies CASSTQKQGAHEQFF.

The genes are TRBV29-1 and TRBJ2-5; TRBD2 matches 14 bases. Germline CDR1 and CDR2: SQVTM and ANQGSEA. The V gene end was trimmed by 1 base and the J gene end by 2 bases; junction bases not matched to a gene: 9. This CDR3 contains 18 residues. CDR3 DNA sequence: TGCAGCGTTGAAGGCCCCGGACTAGCGGGGGGCCTACAAGAGACCCAGTACTTC. Protein sequence: CSVEGPGLAGGLQETQYF.

The chain links TRBV7-9 to TRBJ2-4; D call uncertain. Germline CDR1 is SEHNR and CDR2 is FQNEAQ (reference sequence). The CDR3 contains 15 residues. The V gene lost 2 bases and the J gene lost 2 bases, with 10 bases spanning the gap. The CDR3 sequence: CASSLPRWPKNIQYF. CDR3 DNA sequence: TGTGCCAGCAGCTTACCCCGCTGGCCCAAAAACATTCAGTACTTC.

This clonotype was recorded many times. The V gene is TRBV20-1, the J gene TRBJ2-2; 13 nucleotides line up with TRBD2. With V trimmed by 5 bases and J by 1 base, 4 bases remained unmatched. The CDR3 is 16 amino acids. CDR1 and CDR2 from the germline V gene are DFQATT and SNEGSKA (reference sequence). This chain's CDR3 is CSARLAGGMNTGELFF. CDR3 DNA: TGCAGTGCTCGACTAGCGGGGGGAATGAACACCGGGGAGCTGTTTTTT.

This clonotype has at least ten counts. J is TRBJ2-2 and V is TRBV11-1, with a weak D call TRBD1 (5 bases). CDR3 size: 13 residues. Germline values: CDR1 SGHAT, CDR2 FQDESV (reference sequence). V lost 7 bases and J lost 5, with 11 bases in between. CDR3 in amino acids: CASTLTETGELFF. CDR3 DNA: TGTGCCAGCACCTTGACAGAGACCGGGGAGCTGTTTTTT. The full variable domain, rest sourced from reference TRBV11-1 and TRBJ2-2, is EAEVAQSPRYKITEKSQAVAFWCDPISGHATLYWYRQILGQGPELLVQFQDESVVDDSQLPKDRFSAERLKGVDSTLKIQPAELGDSAMYLCASTLTETGELFFGEGSRLTVL.

The V gene is TRBV2, the J gene TRBJ1-5; the D gene is possibly TRBD1 (5 bases). The CDR3 extends over 14 amino acids. Germline V CDR1 and CDR2: SNHLY, FYNNEI. V shed 7 bases and J shed 6 bases, with 16 bases lying between them. CDR3 DNA sequence: TGTGCCAGCAACACCGGGGACGCATTTCAGCCCCAGCATTTT. Protein: CASNTGDAFQPQHF.

The chain employs TRBV2 and TRBJ2-7; possibly TRBD1 for D (6 bases). This CDR3 is built from 10 residues. Germline V gene sequence: CDR1 SNHLY, CDR2 FYNNEI. Trimming pared 8 bases from V and 7 bases from J, leaving 9 bases between. The CDR3 DNA follows: TGTGCCAGCTACAGGGAAGAGCAGTACTTC. Its protein is CASYREEQYF.

The V and J genes are TRBV15 and TRBJ2-2; no definite D call. CDR3 length equals 17 residues. The V gene lost 0 bases and the J gene lost 2 bases, with 13 bases spanning the gap. CDR1 and CDR2 (germline): LNHNV, YYDKDF (reference sequence). Here the CDR3 reads CATSREDKNLNTGELFF. CDR3 coding DNA: TGTGCCACCAGCAGAGAAGACAAAAACCTTAACACCGGGGAGCTGTTTTTT.

This chain joins TRBV28 and TRBJ2-7, with D uncertain. The CDR3 has 11 amino acids. Germline loops: CDR1 MDHEN, CDR2 SYDVKM. V lost 6 bases to trimming and J lost 5 bases, with 8 bases between them. The CDR3 loop reads CASRRTNEQYF. DNA for the CDR3: TGTGCCAGCAGACGAACGAACGAGCAGTACTTC.

This clonotype has at least ten counts. The chain is built from TRBV20-1 and TRBJ2-5, with D unclear. Germline CDR1 reads DFQATT; CDR2 reads SNEGSKA (reference sequence). Trimming pared 7 bases from V and 2 bases from J, leaving 8 bases between. The CDR3 has 11 residues. The CDR3 DNA reads as TGCAGTGGGGGATTTCAAGAGACCCAGTACTTC. The encoded protein is CSGGFQETQYF.

This clonotype was detected ten times or more. The rearrangement joins TRBV7-2 to TRBJ1-6; D is undetermined. The germline V gene encodes CDR1 SGHTA and CDR2 FQGNSA. The length of the CDR3 is 16 residues. V lost 5 bases and J lost 8, with 19 bases in between. CDR3 protein: CASSPAARGADSPLHF. The CDR3 DNA reads as TGTGCCAGCAGCCCCGCGGCCCGGGGTGCGGATTCACCCCTCCACTTT.

V is TRBV29-1 and J is TRBJ2-2; no clear D. This CDR3 comprises 11 residues. The germline V gene encodes CDR1 SQVTM and CDR2 ANQGSEA. V was trimmed by 6 bases and J by 3 bases, leaving 5 bases between them. The CDR3 sequence is CSVQDTGELFF. The CDR3 coding sequence is TGCAGCGTCCAAGACACCGGGGAGCTGTTTTTT.

The sample holds many counts of this clonotype. V gene TRBV4-1 combines with J gene TRBJ1-5; the D is unclear. Trimming stripped 4 bases from V and 5 bases from J, with 18 bases between. The CDR3 totals 16 residues. The germline CDR1 and CDR2 sequences are MGHRA and YSYEKL. This CDR3 reads CASSPRPELPDQPQHF. The DNA of the CDR3 is TGCGCCAGCAGCCCGAGGCCGGAGTTACCCGATCAGCCCCAGCATTTT.

This clonotype was seen at least ten times. The chain has TRBV6-2 or TRBV6-3 and TRBJ2-3, with D perhaps given as TRBD1 or TRBD2 (5 bases each). The CDR3 loop spans 18 amino acids. The germline gives CDR1 MNHEY, CDR2 SVGEGT. The germline V and J ends were trimmed by 5 bases and 2 bases, with 23 bases remaining between them. CDR3 sequence reads: CASSQPGTSNLNTDTQYF. The CDR3 region has the DNA TGTGCCAGCAGTCAACCCGGGACGTCGAACCTCAACACAGATACGCAGTATTTT.

This clonotype was seen more than once but under ten times. This CDR3 is CASSLIGGTEAFF. The CDR3 DNA sequence: TGCGCCAGCAGCCTCATCGGAGGCACTGAAGCTTTCTTT. The V gene is TRBV5-1, the J gene TRBJ1-1; D is undetermined. The CDR3 contains 13 residues. Trimming removed 4 bases from V and 4 bases from J, with 11 bases in between. Germline V gene sequence: CDR1 SGHRS, CDR2 YFSETQ.